The sequence of this T cell receptor (beta chain) was determined in a study of T cells in Graves' hyperthyroidism and ophthalmopathy. Study-level findings and limits: Most expanded thyroid clonotypes above 0.001 also appeared in blood.

Looked up from germline, CDR1 is SQVTM and CDR2 is ANQGSEA. CDR3 size: 15 residues. J gave up 5 bases and V 5 bases, and 8 bases lay outside the gene matches. Amplification yielded TCR beta CDR3 regions, with RNA transcripts as the source. Carried out on the TCR CDR3, a first-round RT-PCR used the HTBI primer set. A single record per CDR3 protein comes from TCRdb applying MiXCR to the multiplex PCR reads. Of some 650,000 distinct CDR3 sequences listed, 16% are singletons. Ophthalmopathy in the patients scored at least 3 on Clinical Activity Score and at least 4 on NOSPECS grade, lasting under 3 months. Points on this clonotype: Its cognate antigen is unknown.

Sequencing was done on a sample of blood. The gene calls are TRBV29-1 and TRBJ2-1, with 11 bases that match TRBD2. This TCR came from a woman between 35 and 50 years old with Graves' ophthalmopathy. CDR3 nucleotide sequence: TGCAGCGTTCAAGGGACTAGCGGAGGCCACAATGAGCAGTTCTTC. Translated: CSVQGTSGGHNEQFF.